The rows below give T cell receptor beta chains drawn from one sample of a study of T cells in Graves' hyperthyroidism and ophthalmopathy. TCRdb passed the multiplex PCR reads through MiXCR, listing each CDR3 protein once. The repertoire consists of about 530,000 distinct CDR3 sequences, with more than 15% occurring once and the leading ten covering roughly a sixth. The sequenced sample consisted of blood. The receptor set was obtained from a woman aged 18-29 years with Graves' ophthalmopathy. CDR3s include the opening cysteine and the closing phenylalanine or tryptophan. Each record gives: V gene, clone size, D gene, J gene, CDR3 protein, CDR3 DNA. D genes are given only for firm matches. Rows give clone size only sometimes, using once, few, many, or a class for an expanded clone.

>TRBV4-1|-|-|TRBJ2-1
CASSQVLSGSSSYNEQFF
TGCGCCAGCAGCCAAGTCCTTAGCGGCTCGAGCTCCTACAATGAGCAGTTCTTC
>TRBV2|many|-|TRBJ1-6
CASSDETGNSPLHF
TGTGCCAGCAGTGACGAGACGGGAAATTCACCCCTCCACTTT
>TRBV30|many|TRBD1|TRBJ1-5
CAWSPGTGTANQPQHF
TGTGCCTGGAGTCCTGGGACAGGGACGGCGAATCAGCCCCAGCATTTT
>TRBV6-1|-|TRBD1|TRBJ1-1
CASRLDRGYTEAFF
TGTGCCAGCAGACTGGACAGGGGGTACACTGAAGCTTTCTTT
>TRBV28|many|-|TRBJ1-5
CASSRSGSNQPQHF
TGTGCCAGCAGCCGGTCAGGTAGCAATCAGCCCCAGCATTTT
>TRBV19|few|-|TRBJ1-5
CASSIIISNQPQHF
TGTGCCAGTAGTATAATCATAAGCAATCAGCCCCAGCATTTT
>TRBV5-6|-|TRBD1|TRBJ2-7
CASSIVGQGAYEQYF
TGTGCCAGCAGTATCGTAGGACAGGGGGCTTACGAGCAGTACTTC
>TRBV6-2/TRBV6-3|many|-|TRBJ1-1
CASSYSTGLTEAFF
TGTGCCAGCAGTTACTCCACAGGGTTGACTGAAGCTTTCTTT
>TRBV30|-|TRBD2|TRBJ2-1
CAWIWPSGRGGSEQFF
TGTGCCTGGATCTGGCCTAGCGGGAGGGGGGGGAGTGAGCAGTTCTTC
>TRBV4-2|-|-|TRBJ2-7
CASSQGLGDSSYEQYF
TGTGCCAGCAGCCAAGGACTAGGAGACAGCTCCTACGAGCAGTACTTC
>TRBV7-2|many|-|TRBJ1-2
CASSLVAGWNQYDGYTF
TGTGCCAGCAGCTTGGTGGCAGGGTGGAACCAATATGATGGCTACACCTTC
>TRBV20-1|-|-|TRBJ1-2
CSASRPGYGYTF
TGCAGTGCTAGTAGACCAGGCTATGGCTACACCTTC
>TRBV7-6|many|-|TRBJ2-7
CASSLGPRALGSYEQYF
TGTGCCAGCAGCTTAGGACCAAGGGCCCTCGGATCCTACGAGCAGTACTTC